This T cell receptor beta chain stems from a study of T-cell memory formation after mild COVID-19. Findings of the study overall: The CD4+ clones that contracted clustered mainly within CM and EM, and the CD8+ clones concentrated in EMRA.

Germline CDR1 reads SEHNR; CDR2 reads FQNEAQ (reference sequence). With 1 base removed from V and 3 bases from J, the gap between germline ends came to 10 bases. The CDR3 loop spans 15 amino acids. TCRdb reprocessed the 5' RACE reads via MiXCR and lists one record per CDR3 protein. The sample includes around 130,000 distinct CDR3 sequences, roughly 15% seen only once; the top ten take approximately 14%. This clonotype was detected a few times. Its antigen is undetermined. This sequence joins TRBV7-9 and TRBJ2-4, with D unclear. The source of this sequence is an adult woman who had mild COVID-19 (a few samples of this study predate the infection). Cell type and time point are not known. Sequencing was carried out using PBMCs or a T cell subset sorted from them (not recorded which). DNA for the CDR3: TGTGCCAGCAGCTTAGAGTCCCAGATCAAAAACATTCAGTACTTC. Amino acid sequence: CASSLESQIKNIQYF.